The rows below give T cell receptor beta chains drawn from one sample of a study of PD-1 blockade in classical Hodgkin lymphoma. Clones were sequenced by immunoSEQ multiplex PCR, and TCRdb holds only the in-frame ones, with some missing. This repertoire shows some 23,000 clones, around 86% found once; its top ten account for around a fifth. Sequenced here: peripheral blood mononuclear cells (PBMCs), sampled before the second cycle of nivolumab. These receptors were collected from a human donor with classical Hodgkin lymphoma. CDR3s include the opening cysteine and the closing phenylalanine or tryptophan. The D gene is left open where the match is weak. Clone size appears in some rows only: once, few, many, or a class for an expanded clone.

d_gene	abundance	j_gene	v_gene	CDR3nt	CDR3aa
.	.	TRBJ2-7	TRBV5-1	TGCGCCAGCAGCTCGGGGGACAGAGCGGCCAACGAGCAGTACTTC	CASSSGDRAANEQYF
TRBD1	once	TRBJ1-5	TRBV29-1	TGCAGCGTTGGTAAGGGTCCTCCACAGGGGGCCCCTCAGCCCCAGCATTTT	CSVGKGPPQGAPQPQHF
.	once	TRBJ1-1	TRBV11-2	TGTGCCAGCAGCTTACAAGACAGCCTTGGGACTGAAGCTTTCTTT	CASSLQDSLGTEAFF
.	.	TRBJ1-4	TRBV2	TGTGCCAGCAGTGAATTGGCAGGGGTTAAAGAAAAACTGTTTTTT	CASSELAGVKEKLFF
.	.	TRBJ2-6	TRBV6-6	TGTGCCAGCAGCCCAGGAGCGGAGGCTGGGGCCAACGTCCTGACTTTC	CASSPGAEAGANVLTF
TRBD1	.	TRBJ1-2	TRBV5-6	TGTGCCAGCAGCTTTTCAGGGACAGGAATTTCCTATGGCTACACCTTC	CASSFSGTGISYGYTF
.	.	TRBJ1-3	TRBV19	TGTGCCAGTAGTCCGGAAGGACGGGGGGCTTTGCGAAACACCATATATTTT	CASSPEGRGALRNTIYF
.	few	TRBJ2-1	TRBV6-5	TGTGCCAGCAGTTACTCGGGACTGCATAATGAGCAGTTCTTC	CASSYSGLHNEQFF
.	.	TRBJ2-4	TRBV25-1	TGTGCCAGCAGTGAACGTAGGGCGGACAAAAACATTCAGTACTTC	CASSERRADKNIQYF
TRBD1	.	TRBJ1-1	TRBV5-8	TGTGCCAGCAGCTGGGACAGGGGATTTCGTACTGAAGCTTTCTTT	CASSWDRGFRTEAFF
.	.	TRBJ2-7	TRBV29-1	TGCAGCGTTGAAGCCGGCGGGACATCCTCCTACGAGCAGTACTTC	CSVEAGGTSSYEQYF
TRBD2	.	TRBJ2-1	TRBV5-1	TGCGCCAGCAGCTTTAACCTAGCGGGAGGGCCTTTCGATGAGCAGTTCTTC	CASSFNLAGGPFDEQFF
TRBD2	.	TRBJ2-1	TRBV2	TGTGCCAGCAGTTGGGGGGGGAGGGCGAATGAGCAGTTCTTC	CASSWGGRANEQFF
.	.	TRBJ2-7	TRBV27	TGTGCCAGCAGCCTCCAACGGGGGGCCATAGGTACTCGCGAGCAGTACTTC	CASSLQRGAIGTREQYF
TRBD2	medium-sized	TRBJ2-2	TRBV5-4	TGTGCCAGCAGCTTTCTAGAAACTCGGACTAGCCGGAACACCGGGGAGCTGTTTTTT	CASSFLETRTSRNTGELFF
TRBD1	.	TRBJ1-4	TRBV27	TGTGCCAGCCGCCGCAGACAGGGAAGGGAAAAACTGTTTTTT	CASRRRQGREKLFF
TRBD2	.	TRBJ2-1	TRBV5-1	TGCGCCAGCAGCTTACTACAACCGGGGGGTGAGCAGTTCTTC	CASSLLQPGGEQFF
.	few	TRBJ2-7	TRBV6-1	TGTGCCAGCAGTACCTCGGACAGTAGCTCCTACGAGCAGTACTTC	CASSTSDSSSYEQYF
TRBD1	.	TRBJ1-1	TRBV18	TGTGCCAGCTCACCAGTAAAACAGGGGGCGAAAACTGAAGCTTTCTTT	CASSPVKQGAKTEAFF
TRBD1	.	TRBJ2-7	TRBV4-1	TGCGCCAGCAGCATTACTCCAGGGGGCGTGGGCGAGCAGTACTTC	CASSITPGGVGEQYF
.	once	TRBJ2-7	TRBV11-3	TGTGCCAGCAGCGCGCAGGGGGGAGACGAGCAGTACTTC	CASSAQGGDEQYF
TRBD1	.	TRBJ2-1	TRBV2	TGTGCCAGCAGTGAAGGAGGACAGGGTCCGAATGAGCAGTTCTTC	CASSEGGQGPNEQFF
.	.	TRBJ2-2	TRBV28	TGTGCCAGTCACCGGGGTACCGGGGAGCTGTTTTTT	CASHRGTGELFF
TRBD1	.	TRBJ2-1	TRBV29-1	TGCAGCGTTGAAGATGGCAACACAGGGGCTGGGGGTGAGCAGTTCTTC	CSVEDGNTGAGGEQFF
.	few	TRBJ2-7	TRBV21-1	TGTGCCAGCAGTCGAGGGGGATCCTACGAGCAGTACTTC	CASSRGGSYEQYF
TRBD2	once	TRBJ2-3	TRBV2	TGTGCCAGCCGGACTAGCGGGGGTTCTTATACGCAGTATTTT	CASRTSGGSYTQYF
.	.	TRBJ2-7	TRBV14	TGTGCCAGCAGCCAAGGGCACGGCCCCTCCTACGAGCAGTACTTC	CASSQGHGPSYEQYF
.	.	TRBJ1-1	TRBV25-1	TGTGCCAGCAGTGAGGGGCACCTTGGGGCAACCGGAGCCACTGAAGCTTTCTTT	CASSEGHLGATGATEAFF
TRBD1	medium-sized	TRBJ2-7	TRBV18	TGTGCCAGCTCACCGGACAGGGGGGACGAGCAGTACTTC	CASSPDRGDEQYF
.	.	TRBJ1-6	TRBV13	TGTGCCAGCAGCTTAGCGGGGGGGCTGCATTCACCCCTCCACTTT	CASSLAGGLHSPLHF
TRBD1	few	TRBJ1-3	TRBV6-1	TGTGCCAGCAGTGAAGTAGTTGGGACAGGGGCAGGAAACACCATATATTTT	CASSEVVGTGAGNTIYF
TRBD1	.	TRBJ2-4	TRBV19	TGTGCCAGTAGTCTAGGGACAGGGGGCGGCCTAGCCAAAAACATTCAGTACTTC	CASSLGTGGGLAKNIQYF
.	.	TRBJ2-1	TRBV14	TGTGCCAGCAGCCACACAGGAACCCCCCTCCCATACAATGAGCAGTTCTTC	CASSHTGTPLPYNEQFF
TRBD1	few	TRBJ1-1	TRBV19	TGTGCCAGCTCCTGGGGCAGGGGGCTTGCTGAAGCTTTCTTT	CASSWGRGLAEAFF
.	.	TRBJ1-2	TRBV19	TGTGCCAGTAGTGCGGCCAGGGGAGTAGGTAACTATGGCTACACCTTC	CASSAARGVGNYGYTF
.	.	TRBJ1-1	TRBV5-4	TGTGCCAGCAACCCGGGACCGCTGAGCACTGAAGCTTTCTTT	CASNPGPLSTEAFF
.	.	TRBJ2-1	TRBV6-5	TGTGCCAGCAGTTTGGGTAGCGGCAATGAGCAGTTCTTC	CASSLGSGNEQFF
.	.	TRBJ1-6	TRBV14	TGTGCCAGCAGCCCACAGGGTTGGCCCCTCCACTTT	CASSPQGWPLHF
TRBD2	.	TRBJ2-5	TRBV30	TGTGCCTGGAGTAGCGGGACCACCCAAGAGACCCAGTACTTC	CAWSSGTTQETQYF
.	.	TRBJ2-3	TRBV2	TGTGCCAGCAGTCCCCAAAGCGGATACACAGATACGCAGTATTTT	CASSPQSGYTDTQYF
TRBD1	.	TRBJ2-7	TRBV27	TGTGCCAGCAGCGGGACAGGGGAGGTCTCCTACGAGCAGTACTTC	CASSGTGEVSYEQYF
TRBD2	.	TRBJ2-2	TRBV7-4	TGTGCCAGCAGTTTGCTAGCGGGAGAAAGCACCGGGGAGCTGTTTTTT	CASSLLAGESTGELFF
.	.	TRBJ2-5	TRBV30	TGTGCCTGGTACTCCCCTTCGGGGGAGACCCAGTACTTC	CAWYSPSGETQYF
.	.	TRBJ2-3	TRBV29-1	TGCAGCGTGGGGCCCGAGTCTTCCACAGATACGCAGTATTTT	CSVGPESSTDTQYF
.	.	TRBJ2-1	TRBV7-8	TGTGCCAGCAGAAATTGGCACAGGGCTTCCTATGAGCAGTTCTTC	CASRNWHRASYEQFF
.	few	TRBJ2-1	TRBV7-8	TGTGCCAGCAGCTTGACTACTCACGACGGTGAGCAGTTCTTC	CASSLTTHDGEQFF
TRBD1	.	TRBJ2-7	TRBV6-5	TGTGCCAGCAGTTACACGACAGGGGACGCCTACGAGCAGTACTTC	CASSYTTGDAYEQYF
TRBD1	.	TRBJ1-4	TRBV2	TGTGCCAGCAGTGAATTGACAGGGGCTAATGAAAAACTGTTTTTT	CASSELTGANEKLFF
.	.	TRBJ2-5	TRBV9	TGTGCCAGCAGCGTAGGGGCGGGTAGAGAAGAGACCCAGTACTTC	CASSVGAGREETQYF
.	.	TRBJ1-5	TRBV7-8	TGTGCCAGCAGCTTAGTAACTACAGGGACCGTTAGCAATCAGCCCCAGCATTTT	CASSLVTTGTVSNQPQHF
.	.	TRBJ2-7	TRBV7-8	TGTGCCAGCAGCTTACGTGGCCAGGGCTCTAGCGAGCAGTACTTC	CASSLRGQGSSEQYF
.	.	TRBJ2-7	TRBV6-6	TGTGCCAGCAGTTACCCCCCGGCAAGGAGCTCCTACGAGCAGTACTTC	CASSYPPARSSYEQYF
.	.	TRBJ1-1	TRBV6-5	TGTGCCAGCACCTCACCCCAAAGGGGGAACACTGAAGCTTTCTTT	CASTSPQRGNTEAFF